These 20 T cell receptor beta chains were sequenced from one sample in a study of blood T cell repertoires in COVID-19. Sequencing was performed with immunoSEQ multiplex PCR; in TCRdb, only in-frame clones are kept and a portion is missing. The profile covers some 280,000 clones, with about nine tenths appearing a single time and 3% taken by the ten largest. Source material: peripheral blood. These receptors all come from a woman in her twenties or thirties with active or convalescent COVID-19.

The chain combines TRBV5-4 with TRBJ1-6, with 7 bases fitting TRBD1. This CDR3 has 15 amino acids. Per the germline V gene, CDR1 is SGHNT and CDR2 is YYREEE (reference sequence). V was pared by 0 bases and J by 5 bases, with 2 bases of the junction left unmatched. CDR3 sequence reads: CASSLAGTDNSPLHF. For the CDR3, the DNA is TGTGCCAGCAGCTTGGCCGGGACAGATAATTCACCCCTCCACTTT.

CDR3 residues: CSVRLAGGGKQYF. The CDR3 coding sequence is TGCAGCGTCCGACTAGCGGGGGGTGGAAAGCAGTACTTC. J is TRBJ2-7 and V is TRBV29-1; 13 nucleotides line up with TRBD2. The CDR3 extends over 13 amino acids. CDR1 and CDR2 (germline): SQVTM, ANQGSEA. Trimming removed 6 bases from V and 8 bases from J; junction bases left unmatched: 7.

V and J are TRBV24-1 and TRBJ1-4; D is possibly TRBD1 (5 bases). Trimming pared 5 bases from V and 0 bases from J, leaving 6 bases between. Germline CDR1 KGHDR, CDR2 SFDVKD. The CDR3 consists of 14 residues. The CDR3 protein is CATSGGPTNEKLFF. CDR3 in DNA: TGTGCCACCAGTGGGGGCCCAACTAATGAAAAACTGTTTTTT.

The chain employs TRBV3-1 (or the pseudogene TRBV3-2) and TRBJ2-7; TRBD1 agrees at 12 bases. After removal of 1 base from V and 4 bases from J, the junction contained 5 bases not matched to a gene. CDR3 size: 16 residues. Germline CDR1 reads LGHDT; CDR2 reads YNNKEL (reference sequence). The CDR3 region is CASSQARDRGRYEQYF. DNA for the CDR3: TGTGCCAGCAGCCAAGCGCGGGACAGGGGGCGGTACGAGCAGTACTTC.

The CDR3 DNA reads TGTGCCATCAGTGAGCCGGGACAAGTCACCGGGGAGCTGTTTTTT. This codes for CAISEPGQVTGELFF. The chain uses TRBV10-3 and TRBJ2-2, with D possibly TRBD1 on 6 matching bases. Germline CDR1 ENHRY, CDR2 SYGVKD. The germline V and J ends were trimmed by 2 bases and 4 bases, with 11 bases remaining between them. The length of the CDR3 is 15 residues.

This rearrangement joins TRBV7-2 to TRBJ2-3, with TRBD2 matching 12 bases. The CDR3 is 19 amino acids. CDR1 SGHTA and CDR2 FQGNSA come from the germline V gene. V shed 3 bases, J shed 10 bases, and the junction held 20 bases outside the gene matches. CDR3 coding DNA: TGTGCCAGCAGCTTCACAACGCTAGCGGGGGGGCCTAATACTATCCCGCAGTATTTT. It translates to CASSFTTLAGGPNTIPQYF. Using reference TRBV7-2 and TRBJ2-3 for the parts outside the CDR3, the full variable domain is GAGVSQSPSNKVTEKGKDVELRCDPISGHTALYWYRQSLGQGLEFLIYFQGNSAPDKSGLPSDRFSAERTGGSVSTLTIQRTQQEDSAVYLCASSFTTLAGGPNTIPQYFGPGTRLTVL.

The gene calls are TRBV7-8 and TRBJ1-1, with D tentatively TRBD1 (5 bases). The V end was cut by 5 bases, the J end by 2 bases, with 15 bases between. The CDR3 is 15 amino acids. CDR1 and CDR2 from the germline V gene are SGHVS and FQNEAQ. For the CDR3, the DNA is TGTGCCAGCAGCCTCGCCGCCGGGGGAAACACTGAAGCTTTCTTT. Its translation is CASSLAAGGNTEAFF.

This clone was observed a single time. Mismatch with germline at one junction end may stem from a read error. The genes are TRBV7-7 and TRBJ2-2; 8 positions match TRBD1. The CDR3 sequence is 14 residues long. Germline CDR1 and CDR2: SSHAT and FNYEAQ (reference sequence). CDR3 protein: CASSSDRGHGELFF. DNA of the CDR3: TGTGCTAGCAGCTCCGACAGGGGACACGGGGAGCTGTTTTTT.

The chain employs TRBV3-1 (or the pseudogene TRBV3-2) and TRBJ1-4; a weak D match, TRBD1 (6 bases). Per the germline V gene, CDR1 is LGHDT and CDR2 is YNNKEL (reference sequence). This CDR3 has 14 amino acids. V lost 2 bases to trimming and J lost 11 bases, with 15 bases between them. The CDR3 bases are TGTGCCAGCAGCCAACTTCGGGACACTCGGAAACTGTTTTTT. It codes for CASSQLRDTRKLFF.

About this clone itself: Compared with germline, one end of the junction differs, possibly owing to a read error. CDR3 bases: TGTGCTAGCAGCCCAGGACAGAACCCCACAGATACGCAGTATTTT. It encodes CASSPGQNPTDTQYF. The rearrangement links TRBV7-7 to TRBJ2-3; D possibly corresponds to TRBD1 (6 bases). Germline V CDR1 and CDR2: SSHAT, FNYEAQ (reference sequence). The CDR3 covers 15 residues.

The V call is TRBV5-1, the J call TRBJ1-2; D gene uncertain. V lost 0 bases and J 4 bases, leaving 13 bases between the germline ends. Germline lookup yields CDR1 SGHRS and CDR2 YFSETQ. This CDR3 contains 15 residues. Here the CDR3 DNA reads TGCGCCAGCAGCTTGGCACAGAAGATTTCCTATGGCTACACCTTC. It yields the protein CASSLAQKISYGYTF.

The sample holds one count of this clone. This rearrangement joins TRBV7-2 to TRBJ2-2; D might be TRBD1 (6 bases). The germline V gene encodes CDR1 SGHTA and CDR2 FQGNSA. Trimming pared 5 bases from V and 1 base from J, leaving 8 bases between. The CDR3 loop spans 14 amino acids. CDR3 sequence reads: CASSTQGNTGELFF. The CDR3, as DNA: TGTGCCAGCAGCACACAGGGGAACACCGGGGAGCTGTTTTTT.

This clone was detected only a few times. This sequence joins TRBV7-6 and TRBJ1-1, with 7 nucleotides matching TRBD1. CDR3 length: 14 amino acids. The V segment lost 6 bases and the J segment 0 bases; nucleotides outside the gene matches: 4. Germline V gene lookup returns CDR1 SGHVS and CDR2 FNYEAQ. CDR3 amino acids: CASRQGGMNTEAFF. In DNA, the CDR3 is TGTGCCAGCAGGCAGGGGGGTATGAACACTGAAGCTTTCTTT.

This chain connects TRBV7-6 to TRBJ1-4; maybe TRBD1 (5 bases). Looked up from germline, CDR1 is SGHVS and CDR2 is FNYEAQ. Trimming left V 1 base short and J 6 bases short, with 9 bases between. This CDR3 has 14 residues. CDR3: CASSLVRVDEKLFF. CDR3 DNA sequence: TGTGCCAGCAGCTTAGTCAGGGTCGATGAAAAACTGTTTTTT. Full variable domain (outside the CDR3, taken from reference TRBV7-6 and TRBJ1-4): GAGVSQSPRYKVTKRGQDVALRCDPISGHVSLYWYRQALGQGPEFLTYFNYEAQQDKSGLPNDRFSAERPEGSISTLTIQRTEQRDSAMYRCASSLVRVDEKLFFGSGTQLSVL.

This clone was recorded once. The V call is TRBV2, the J call TRBJ2-3, with a tentative D call TRBD1 (5 bases). V lost 8 bases to trimming and J lost 0 bases, with 9 bases between them. Germline V gene lookup returns CDR1 SNHLY and CDR2 FYNNEI. The CDR3 sequence is 13 residues long. The CDR3 is CASLRESTDTQYF. CDR3 nucleotide sequence: TGTGCCAGCCTCAGGGAAAGCACAGATACGCAGTATTTT.

The chain couples TRBV7-2 to TRBJ1-1; tentatively, D is TRBD1 (5 bases). The V gene lost 5 bases and the J gene lost 4 bases, with 14 bases spanning the gap. The CDR3 has 14 residues. Germline CDR1 reads SGHTA; CDR2 reads FQGNSA. For the CDR3, the DNA is TGTGCCAGCAGCGGGAGGGGTTGGGGCACTGAAGCTTTCTTT. It codes for CASSGRGWGTEAFF.

This chain connects TRBV7-2 to TRBJ2-3, with 11 nucleotides matching TRBD2. The CDR3 has 17 residues. Germline CDR1 SGHTA, CDR2 FQGNSA. V gave up 1 base and J gave up 3 bases; unmatched junction bases: 6. CDR3 nucleotides: TGTGCCAGCAGCTTAGTAGCTAGCGGGGGGTTTACAGATACGCAGTATTTT. It is translated as CASSLVASGGFTDTQYF.

The chain is built from TRBV5-4 and TRBJ2-3; D perhaps matches TRBD2 (7 bases). Trimming stripped 4 bases from V and 4 bases from J, with 19 bases between. Germline-derived CDR1 and CDR2 are SGHNT and YYREEE (reference sequence). The CDR3 has 16 amino acids. CDR3 amino acids: CASSPLKGGLADTQYF. CDR3 DNA sequence: TGTGCCAGCAGCCCTCTGAAGGGGGGGCTCGCAGATACGCAGTATTTT. Variable domain in full (rest from reference TRBV5-4 and TRBJ2-3): ETGVTQSPTHLIKTRGQQVTLRCSSQSGHNTVSWYQQALGQGPQFIFQYYREEENGRGNFPPRFSGLQFPNYSSELNVNALELDDSALYLCASSPLKGGLADTQYFGPGTRLTVL.

Here the CDR3 reads CASTYGDRNTGELFF. The CDR3 nucleotides read TGTGCCAGCACCTACGGGGACAGAAACACCGGGGAGCTGTTTTTT. The gene calls are TRBV28 and TRBJ2-2; TRBD1 matches 7 bases. V trimming: 7 bases; J trimming: 2 bases; junction bases outside the gene matches: 7. This CDR3 has 15 amino acids. The V gene's germline CDR1 is MDHEN and CDR2 SYDVKM.

The chain recombines TRBV13 with TRBJ2-3, with 13 bases lining up with TRBD2. Per the germline V gene, CDR1 is PRHDT and CDR2 is FYEKMQ (reference sequence). CDR3 length: 17 amino acids. V was clipped by 5 bases and J by 2 bases; unmatched bases: 7. CDR3 nucleotides: TGTGCCAGCAGCGCCCGACTAGCGGGGGGCCCCACAGATACGCAGTATTTT. It encodes CASSARLAGGPTDTQYF.